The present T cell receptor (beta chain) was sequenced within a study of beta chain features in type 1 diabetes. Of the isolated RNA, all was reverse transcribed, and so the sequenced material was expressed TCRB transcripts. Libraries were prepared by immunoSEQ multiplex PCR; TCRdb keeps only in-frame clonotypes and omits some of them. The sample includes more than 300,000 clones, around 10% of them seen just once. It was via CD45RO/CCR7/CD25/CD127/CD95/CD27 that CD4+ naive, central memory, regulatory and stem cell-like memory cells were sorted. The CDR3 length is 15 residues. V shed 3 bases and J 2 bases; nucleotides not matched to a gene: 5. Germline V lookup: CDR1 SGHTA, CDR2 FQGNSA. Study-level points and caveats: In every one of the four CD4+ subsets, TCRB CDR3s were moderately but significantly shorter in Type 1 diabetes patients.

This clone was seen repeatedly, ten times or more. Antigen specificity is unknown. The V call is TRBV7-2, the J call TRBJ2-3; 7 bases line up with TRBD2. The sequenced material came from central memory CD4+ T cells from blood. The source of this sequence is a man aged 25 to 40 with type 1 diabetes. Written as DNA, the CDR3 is TGTGCCAGCAGCTTCGAGGGAGGGGCCACAGATACGCAGTATTTT. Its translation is CASSFEGGATDTQYF.